The 16 T cell receptor beta chains listed next were all sequenced from one sample in a study of blood T cell repertoires in COVID-19. Data came from immunoSEQ multiplex PCR; TCRdb stores just in-frame clones and leaves some out. This sample has roughly 340,000 clones, with roughly 89% found just once. Sequencing was done on a sample of peripheral blood. These receptors were obtained from a woman aged 18 to 35 who had recovered from COVID-19.

This clone showed up just once. Germline is not matched at one junction end, which may reflect a read error. The gene calls are TRBV6-2 or TRBV6-3 and TRBJ2-2, with D maybe TRBD2 (5 bases). The CDR3 is 15 amino acids. Germline CDR1 MNHEY, CDR2 SVGEGT. The CDR3 protein is CASNYQRINTGELFF. CDR3 coding DNA: TGTGCCAGCAATTACCAGCGGATAAACACCGGGGAGCTGTTTTTT.

The V call is TRBV2, the J call TRBJ1-4; TRBD1 is a possible D gene (6 bases). Germline loops: CDR1 SNHLY, CDR2 FYNNEI. V was pared by 6 bases and J by 0 bases, with 8 bases between. The CDR3 runs 14 residues. As DNA, the CDR3 is TGTGCCAGCAGACAGGGTTCAACTAATGAAAAACTGTTTTTT. It translates to CASRQGSTNEKLFF.

V is TRBV24-1 and J is TRBJ1-5; possible D gene TRBD1, 6 bases. The V gene lost 2 bases and the J gene lost 2 bases, with 12 bases spanning the gap. Germline values: CDR1 KGHDR, CDR2 SFDVKD. The CDR3 spans 16 residues. As DNA, the CDR3 is TGTGCCACCAGTGATTCGGCAGGGGAAGGCAATCAGCCCCAGCATTTT. Its protein product is CATSDSAGEGNQPQHF.

With respect to this clone: This specimen includes other DNA sequences encoding the same CDR3. The chain couples TRBV30 to TRBJ1-2; a weak D match, TRBD1 (5 bases). The CDR3 extends over 13 amino acids. CDR1 is GTSNPN and CDR2 is SVGIG in the germline V gene (reference sequence). The V and J ends lost 1 base and 3 bases respectively, with 9 bases between them. CDR3 DNA sequence: TGTGCCTGGAGTGCTGGCAGGGACTATGGCTACACCTTC. Translating gives CAWSAGRDYGYTF. The full variable domain, completed using reference TRBV30 and TRBJ1-2, is SQTIHQWPATLVQPVGSPLSLECTVEGTSNPNLYWYRQAAGRGLQLLFYSVGIGQISSEVPQNLSASRPQDRQFILSSKKLLLSDSGFYLCAWSAGRDYGYTFGSGTRLTVV.

The rearrangement links TRBV11-3 to TRBJ2-2; TRBD1 agrees at 10 bases. CDR3 size: 13 residues. CDR1 is SGHNT, CDR2 YENEEA, per germline. With 7 bases clipped from V and 5 bases from J, the junction kept 1 base outside the gene matches. The CDR3 DNA reads TGTGCCAGCAAGGACAGGGGGACCGGGGAGCTGTTTTTT. Residues: CASKDRGTGELFF.

The chain has TRBV18 and TRBJ2-3; the match to TRBD2 covers 13 bases. The length of the CDR3 is 17 residues. J was trimmed by 6 bases and V by 4 bases; bases with no gene match: 10. CDR1 is KGHSH and CDR2 is LQKENI in the germline V gene. CDR3: CASSLLGLAGAFDTQYF. As DNA, the CDR3 is TGTGCCAGCTCACTTCTTGGACTAGCGGGAGCTTTTGATACGCAGTATTTT. The full variable domain, with the rest looked up from reference TRBV18 and TRBJ2-3, is NAGVMQNPRHLVRRRGQEARLRCSPMKGHSHVYWYRQLPEEGLKFMVYLQKENIIDESGMPKERFSAEFPKEGPSILRIQQVVRGDSAAYFCASSLLGLAGAFDTQYFGPGTRLTVL.

This clone was seen a single time. This rearrangement joins TRBV6-5 to TRBJ2-5; 7 positions match TRBD1. The CDR3 runs 14 residues. Trimming removed 7 bases from V and 1 base from J; junction bases left unmatched: 6. The germline gives CDR1 MNHEY, CDR2 SVGAGI. The CDR3 DNA reads as TGTGCCAGCACCGGGACAGCACTCCAAGAGACCCAGTACTTC. It specifies CASTGTALQETQYF.

This rearrangement joins TRBV29-1 to TRBJ2-2, with 7 nucleotides matching TRBD1. CDR1 is SQVTM, CDR2 ANQGSEA, per germline. CDR3 size: 15 residues. Unmatched junction bases numbered 8, after V lost 6 bases and J lost 1 base. The CDR3 DNA sequence: TGCAGCGTGCTACCCCGGGACAGGAACACCGGGGAGCTGTTTTTT. Translation: CSVLPRDRNTGELFF.

The chain is built from TRBV6-5 and TRBJ2-1, with D possibly matching TRBD2 (6 bases). Germline CDR1 MNHEY, CDR2 SVGAGI. The CDR3 is 14 amino acids. The V gene lost 8 bases and the J gene lost 3 bases, with 14 bases spanning the gap. The CDR3 DNA reads TGTGCCAGCCGGCGGGGCCCCATCTACAATGAGCAGTTCTTC. This translates into CASRRGPIYNEQFF.

Only one count was recorded for this clone. This chain connects TRBV6-5 to TRBJ2-3; 7 positions agree with TRBD1. The ends lost 7 bases at V and 4 bases at J; junction bases unmatched: 5. This CDR3 region has 13 residues. Germline CDR1 is MNHEY and CDR2 is SVGAGI. CDR3 protein: CASKRQGADTQYF. The CDR3 region has the DNA TGTGCCAGCAAAAGACAGGGAGCAGATACGCAGTATTTT.

The genes are TRBV4-1 and TRBJ2-5, with D possibly matching TRBD2 (6 bases). Trimming stripped 4 bases from V and 6 bases from J, with 21 bases between. The CDR3 totals 16 residues. Germline CDR1 reads MGHRA; CDR2 reads YSYEKL. CDR3 residues: CASSPEGGSIGKTQYF. In DNA, the CDR3 is TGCGCCAGCAGCCCGGAGGGCGGTAGCATTGGTAAGACCCAGTACTTC.

V usage is TRBV6-5 and J usage is TRBJ1-4, with TRBD1 matching 10 bases. The CDR3 is 15 residues long. After removal of 5 bases from V and 3 bases from J, the junction contained 3 bases not matched to a gene. CDR1 is MNHEY, CDR2 SVGAGI, per germline. DNA for the CDR3: TGTGCCAGCAGTCGGGGGACAGGGGCTAATGAAAAACTGTTTTTT. Translation gives CASSRGTGANEKLFF.

This chain uses TRBV5-1 with TRBJ1-5, with D uncertain. CDR3 length: 15 residues. Germline loops: CDR1 SGHRS, CDR2 YFSETQ. Trimming cost V 7 bases and J 1 base, with 15 bases left between them. CDR3 DNA: TGCGCCAGCCCAAATGGGCCGGCAAGCAATCAGCCCCAGCATTTT. Its protein product is CASPNGPASNQPQHF.

The chain uses TRBV10-3 and TRBJ2-5; the D gene is possibly TRBD2 (6 bases). Per the germline V gene, CDR1 is ENHRY and CDR2 is SYGVKD. The ends were cut back, 0 bases at V and 2 bases at J, with 10 bases in the middle. The CDR3 covers 15 residues. In DNA, the CDR3 is TGTGCCATCAGTGAGTCGGGACTTGGACAAGAGACCCAGTACTTC. As protein: CAISESGLGQETQYF.

The rearrangement uses TRBV7-2 and TRBJ2-1, with 10 positions matching TRBD2. Per the germline V gene, CDR1 is SGHTA and CDR2 is FQGNSA. V was clipped by 4 bases and J by 10 bases; unmatched bases: 7. CDR3 size: 14 residues. CDR3 DNA sequence: TGTGCCAGCAGCTCTAGCGGGAGAGGTAGAGAGCAGTTCTTC. Amino acids: CASSSSGRGREQFF. Variable domain in full (rest from reference TRBV7-2 and TRBJ2-1): GAGVSQSPSNKVTEKGKDVELRCDPISGHTALYWYRQSLGQGLEFLIYFQGNSAPDKSGLPSDRFSAERTGGSVSTLTIQRTQQEDSAVYLCASSSSGRGREQFFGPGTRLTVL.

This chain joins TRBV5-4 and TRBJ2-5, with a possible D match to TRBD2 (5 bases). There are 14 residues in the CDR3. V shed 3 bases and J shed 4 bases, with 13 bases lying between them. Looked up from germline, CDR1 is SGHNT and CDR2 is YYREEE (reference sequence). CDR3 coding DNA: TGTGCCAGCAGCTCCGCCGGGGTTCGAGAGACCCAGTACTTC. Protein product: CASSSAGVRETQYF.